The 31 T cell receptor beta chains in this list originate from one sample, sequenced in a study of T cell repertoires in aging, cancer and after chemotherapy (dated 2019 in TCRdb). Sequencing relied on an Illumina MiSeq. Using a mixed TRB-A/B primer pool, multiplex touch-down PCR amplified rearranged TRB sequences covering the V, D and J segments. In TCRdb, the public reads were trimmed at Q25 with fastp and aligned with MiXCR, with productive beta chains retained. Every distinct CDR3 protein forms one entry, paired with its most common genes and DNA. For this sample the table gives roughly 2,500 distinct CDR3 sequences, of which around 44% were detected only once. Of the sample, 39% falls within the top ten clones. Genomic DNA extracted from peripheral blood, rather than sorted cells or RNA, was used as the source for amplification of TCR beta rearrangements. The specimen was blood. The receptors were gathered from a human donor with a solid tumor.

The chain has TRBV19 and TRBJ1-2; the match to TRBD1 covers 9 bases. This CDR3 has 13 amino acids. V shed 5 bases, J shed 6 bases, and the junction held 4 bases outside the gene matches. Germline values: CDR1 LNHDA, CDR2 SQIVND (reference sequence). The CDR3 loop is CASSSTGGDGYTF. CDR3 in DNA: TGTGCCAGTAGTTCCACAGGGGGCGATGGCTACACCTTC.

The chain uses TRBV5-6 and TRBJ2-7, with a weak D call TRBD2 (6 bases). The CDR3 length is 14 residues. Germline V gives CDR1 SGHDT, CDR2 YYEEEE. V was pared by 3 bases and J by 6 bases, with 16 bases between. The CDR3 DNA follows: TGTGCCAGCAGCTCCGTTAGCGGAATAGGCGAGCAGTACTTC. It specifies CASSSVSGIGEQYF.

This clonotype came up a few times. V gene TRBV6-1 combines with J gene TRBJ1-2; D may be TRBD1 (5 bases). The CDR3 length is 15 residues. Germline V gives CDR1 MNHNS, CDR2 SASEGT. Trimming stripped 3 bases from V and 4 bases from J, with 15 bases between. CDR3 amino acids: CASSEQEGISYGYTF. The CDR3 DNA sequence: TGTGCCAGCAGTGAGCAGGAGGGGATAAGCTATGGCTACACCTTC.

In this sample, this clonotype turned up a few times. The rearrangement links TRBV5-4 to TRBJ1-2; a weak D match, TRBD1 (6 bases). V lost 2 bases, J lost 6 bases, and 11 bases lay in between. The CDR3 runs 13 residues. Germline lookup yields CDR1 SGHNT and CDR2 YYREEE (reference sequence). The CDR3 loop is CASSLQGADGYTF. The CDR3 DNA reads TGTGCCAGCAGCTTACAGGGAGCTGATGGCTACACCTTC.

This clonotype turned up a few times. CDR3 region: CASSLTGDVTEAFF. DNA of the CDR3: TGTGCCAGCAGCCTGACAGGGGACGTGACTGAAGCTTTCTTT. This rearrangement joins TRBV12-3 or TRBV12-4 to TRBJ1-1; 8 bases line up with TRBD1. This CDR3 has 14 amino acids. The junction had 8 bases not matched to a gene; V was cut back by 6 bases and J by 5 bases.

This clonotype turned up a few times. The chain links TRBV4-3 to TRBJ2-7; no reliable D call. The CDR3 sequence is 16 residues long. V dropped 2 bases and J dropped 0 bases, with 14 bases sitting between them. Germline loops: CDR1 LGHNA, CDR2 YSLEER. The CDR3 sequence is CASSQFRDSYSYEQYF. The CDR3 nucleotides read TGCGCCAGCAGCCAATTCCGCGACTCGTACTCCTACGAGCAGTACTTC.

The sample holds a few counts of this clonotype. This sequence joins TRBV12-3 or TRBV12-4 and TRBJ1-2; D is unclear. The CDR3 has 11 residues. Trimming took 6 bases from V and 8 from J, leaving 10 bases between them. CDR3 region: CASSQSWGYTF. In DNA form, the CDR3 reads TGTGCCAGCAGCCAATCTTGGGGCTACACCTTC.

CDR3 amino acids: CASGSDWLTGEAFF. Written as DNA, the CDR3 is TGTGCCAGCGGATCCGATTGGCTTACTGGTGAAGCTTTCTTT. The chain employs TRBV6-5 and TRBJ1-1; no reliable D call. The V end lost 8 bases, the J end lost 7 bases, and 20 bases lay between the germline ends. Looked up from germline, CDR1 is MNHEY and CDR2 is SVGAGI. This CDR3 spans 14 amino acids.

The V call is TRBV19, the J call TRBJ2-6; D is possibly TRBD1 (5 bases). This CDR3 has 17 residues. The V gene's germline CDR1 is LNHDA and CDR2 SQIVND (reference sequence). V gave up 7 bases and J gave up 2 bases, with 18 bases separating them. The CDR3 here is CASTPRVQGAGANVLTF. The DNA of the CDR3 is TGTGCCAGTACCCCTAGAGTCCAGGGTGCTGGGGCCAACGTCCTGACTTTC.

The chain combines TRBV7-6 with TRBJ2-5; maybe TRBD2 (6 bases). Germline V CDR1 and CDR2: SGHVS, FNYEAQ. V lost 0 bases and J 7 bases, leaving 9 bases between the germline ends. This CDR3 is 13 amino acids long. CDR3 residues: CASSLAGLPTQYF. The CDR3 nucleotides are TGTGCCAGCAGCTTAGCTGGACTACCGACCCAGTACTTC.

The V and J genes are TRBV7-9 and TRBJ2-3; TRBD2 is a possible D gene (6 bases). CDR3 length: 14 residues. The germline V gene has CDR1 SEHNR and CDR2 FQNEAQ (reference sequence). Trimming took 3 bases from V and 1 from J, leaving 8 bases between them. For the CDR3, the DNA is TGTGCCAGCAGCTTCTTAGCGGGCACAGATACGCAGTATTTT. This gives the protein CASSFLAGTDTQYF.

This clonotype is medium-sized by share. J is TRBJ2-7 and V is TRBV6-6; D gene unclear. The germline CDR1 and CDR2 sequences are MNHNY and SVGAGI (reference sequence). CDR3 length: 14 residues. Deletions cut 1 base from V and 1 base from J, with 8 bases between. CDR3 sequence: CASSYFHGSYEQYF. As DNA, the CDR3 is TGTGCCAGCAGTTACTTTCACGGGTCCTACGAGCAGTACTTC.

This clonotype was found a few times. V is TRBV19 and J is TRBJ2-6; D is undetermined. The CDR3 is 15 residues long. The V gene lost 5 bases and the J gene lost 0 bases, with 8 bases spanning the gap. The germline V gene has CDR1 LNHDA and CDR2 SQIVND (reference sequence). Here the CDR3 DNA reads TGTGCCAGTAGTCGCGTAATCTCTGGGGCCAACGTCCTGACTTTC. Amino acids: CASSRVISGANVLTF.

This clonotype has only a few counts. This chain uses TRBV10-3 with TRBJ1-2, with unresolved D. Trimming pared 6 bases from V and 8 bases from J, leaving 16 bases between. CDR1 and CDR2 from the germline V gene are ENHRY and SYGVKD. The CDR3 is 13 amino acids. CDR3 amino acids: CAISTGPSSGYTF. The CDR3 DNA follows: TGTGCCATCAGCACTGGCCCGTCGTCCGGCTACACCTTC.

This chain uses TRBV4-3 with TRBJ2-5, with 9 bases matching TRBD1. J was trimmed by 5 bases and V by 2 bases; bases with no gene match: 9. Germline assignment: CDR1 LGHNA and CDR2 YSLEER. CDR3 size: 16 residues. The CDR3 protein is CASSQHDRGSFETQYF. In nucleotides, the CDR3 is TGCGCCAGCAGCCAACACGACAGGGGGTCTTTCGAGACCCAGTACTTC.

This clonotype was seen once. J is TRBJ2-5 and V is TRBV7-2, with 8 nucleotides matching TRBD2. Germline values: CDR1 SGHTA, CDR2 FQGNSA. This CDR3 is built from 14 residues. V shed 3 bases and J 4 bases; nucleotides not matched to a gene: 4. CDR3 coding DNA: TGTGCCAGCAGCTTGGTAGCGGGGTTAGAGACCCAGTACTTC. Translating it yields CASSLVAGLETQYF. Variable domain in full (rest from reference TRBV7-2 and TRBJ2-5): GAGVSQSPSNKVTEKGKDVELRCDPISGHTALYWYRQSLGQGLEFLIYFQGNSAPDKSGLPSDRFSAERTGGSVSTLTIQRTQQEDSAVYLCASSLVAGLETQYFGPGTRLLVL.

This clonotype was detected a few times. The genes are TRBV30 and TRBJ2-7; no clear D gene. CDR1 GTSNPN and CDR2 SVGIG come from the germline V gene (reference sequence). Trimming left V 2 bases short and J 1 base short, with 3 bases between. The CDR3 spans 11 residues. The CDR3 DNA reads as TGTGCCTGGAGTATTTCCTACGAGCAGTACTTC. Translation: CAWSISYEQYF.

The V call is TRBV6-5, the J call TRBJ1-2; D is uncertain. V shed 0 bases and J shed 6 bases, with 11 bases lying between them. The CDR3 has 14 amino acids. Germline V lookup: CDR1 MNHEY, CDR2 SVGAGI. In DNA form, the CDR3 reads TGTGCCAGCAGTTACTCGACCCAAACAGATGGCTACACCTTC. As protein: CASSYSTQTDGYTF.

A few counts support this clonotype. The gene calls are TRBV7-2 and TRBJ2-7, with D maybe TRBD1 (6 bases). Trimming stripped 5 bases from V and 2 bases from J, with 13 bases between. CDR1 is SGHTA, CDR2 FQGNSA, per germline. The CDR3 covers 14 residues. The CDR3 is CASSLGSGAYEQYF. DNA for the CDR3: TGTGCCAGCAGCCTGGGGTCAGGGGCCTACGAGCAGTACTTC.

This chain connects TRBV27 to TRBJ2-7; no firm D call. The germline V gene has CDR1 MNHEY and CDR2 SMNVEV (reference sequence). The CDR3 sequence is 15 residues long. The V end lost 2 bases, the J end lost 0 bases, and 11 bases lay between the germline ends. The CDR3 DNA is TGTGCCAGCAGTTTAACCACTCCCGGCTCCTACGAGCAGTACTTC. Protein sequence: CASSLTTPGSYEQYF.

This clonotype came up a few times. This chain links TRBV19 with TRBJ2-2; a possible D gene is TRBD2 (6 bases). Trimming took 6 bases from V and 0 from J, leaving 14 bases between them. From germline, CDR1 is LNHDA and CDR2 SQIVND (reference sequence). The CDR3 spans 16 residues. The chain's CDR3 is CASSPPAGTNTGELFF. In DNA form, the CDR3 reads TGTGCCAGTAGCCCTCCGGCGGGGACGAACACCGGGGAGCTGTTTTTT.

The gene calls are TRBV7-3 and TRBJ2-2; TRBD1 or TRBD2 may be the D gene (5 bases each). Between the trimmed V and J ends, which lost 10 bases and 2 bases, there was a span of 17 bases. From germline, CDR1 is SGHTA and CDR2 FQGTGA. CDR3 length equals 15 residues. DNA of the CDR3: TGTGCCACCTTTCCGGGACCCTCTAACACCGGGGAGCTGTTTTTT. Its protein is CATFPGPSNTGELFF. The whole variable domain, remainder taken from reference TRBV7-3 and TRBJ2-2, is GAGVSQTPSNKVTEKGKYVELRCDPISGHTALYWYRQSLGQGPEFLIYFQGTGAADDSGLPNDRFFAVRPEGSVSTLKIQRTERGDSAVYLCATFPGPSNTGELFFGEGSRLTVL.

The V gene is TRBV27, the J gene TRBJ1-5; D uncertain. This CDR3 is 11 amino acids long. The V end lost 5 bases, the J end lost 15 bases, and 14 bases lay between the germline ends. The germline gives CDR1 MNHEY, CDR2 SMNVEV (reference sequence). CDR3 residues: CASSPPFGGHF. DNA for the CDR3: TGTGCCAGCAGTCCCCCCTTCGGCGGGCATTTT.

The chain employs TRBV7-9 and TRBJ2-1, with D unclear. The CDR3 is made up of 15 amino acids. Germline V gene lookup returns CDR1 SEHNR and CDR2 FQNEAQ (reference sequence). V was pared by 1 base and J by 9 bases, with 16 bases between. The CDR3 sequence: CASSLGSGRPPEQFF. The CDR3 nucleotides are TGTGCCAGCAGCTTAGGGTCTGGGCGTCCGCCTGAGCAGTTCTTC. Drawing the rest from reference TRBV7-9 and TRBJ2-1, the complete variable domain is DTGVSQNPRHKITKRGQNVTFRCDPISEHNRLYWYRQTLGQGPEFLTYFQNEAQLEKSRLLSDRFSAERPKGSFSTLEIQRTEQGDSAMYLCASSLGSGRPPEQFFGPGTRLTVL.

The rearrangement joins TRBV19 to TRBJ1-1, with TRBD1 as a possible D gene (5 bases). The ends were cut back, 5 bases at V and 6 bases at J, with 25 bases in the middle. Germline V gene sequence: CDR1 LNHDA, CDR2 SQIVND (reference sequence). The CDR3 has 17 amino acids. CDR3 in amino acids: CASSAPSGSAVGAEAFF. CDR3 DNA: TGTGCCAGTAGTGCCCCAAGCGGATCCGCCGTAGGGGCTGAAGCTTTCTTT.

The CDR3 is CAWGHPDAQHF. In DNA form, the CDR3 reads TGTGCCTGGGGACACCCGGACGCCCAGCATTTT. J is TRBJ1-5 and V is TRBV30, with D perhaps matching TRBD1 (5 bases). The germline V gene has CDR1 GTSNPN and CDR2 SVGIG (reference sequence). V was clipped by 5 bases and J by 11 bases, with 13 bases between them. This CDR3 is built from 11 residues.

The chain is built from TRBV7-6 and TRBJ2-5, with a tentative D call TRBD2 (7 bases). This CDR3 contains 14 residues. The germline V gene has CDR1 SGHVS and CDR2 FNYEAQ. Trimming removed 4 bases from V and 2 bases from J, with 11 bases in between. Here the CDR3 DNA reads TGTGCCAGCAGCTCGGGGGGCGGACAAGAGACCCAGTACTTC. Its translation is CASSSGGGQETQYF.

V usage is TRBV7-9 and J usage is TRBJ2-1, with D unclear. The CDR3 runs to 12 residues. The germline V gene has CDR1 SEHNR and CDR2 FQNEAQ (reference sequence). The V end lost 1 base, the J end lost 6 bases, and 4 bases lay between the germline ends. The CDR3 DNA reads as TGTGCCAGCAGCTTAGAATTCAATGAGCAGTTCTTC. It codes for CASSLEFNEQFF. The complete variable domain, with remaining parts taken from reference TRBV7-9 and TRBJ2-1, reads DTGVSQNPRHKITKRGQNVTFRCDPISEHNRLYWYRQTLGQGPEFLTYFQNEAQLEKSRLLSDRFSAERPKGSFSTLEIQRTEQGDSAMYLCASSLEFNEQFFGPGTRLTVL.

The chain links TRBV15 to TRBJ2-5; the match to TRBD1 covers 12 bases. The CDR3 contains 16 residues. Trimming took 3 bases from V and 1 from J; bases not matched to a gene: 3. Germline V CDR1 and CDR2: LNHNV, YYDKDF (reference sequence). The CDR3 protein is CATSSGDRGPQETQYF. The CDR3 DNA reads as TGTGCCACCAGCAGCGGGGACAGGGGGCCCCAAGAGACCCAGTACTTC.

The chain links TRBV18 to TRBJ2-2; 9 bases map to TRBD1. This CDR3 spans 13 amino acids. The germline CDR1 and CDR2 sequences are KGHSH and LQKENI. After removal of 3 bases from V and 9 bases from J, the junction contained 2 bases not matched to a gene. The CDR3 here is CASSPDRGRELFF. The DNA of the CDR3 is TGTGCCAGCTCACCGGACAGGGGAAGGGAGCTGTTTTTT.

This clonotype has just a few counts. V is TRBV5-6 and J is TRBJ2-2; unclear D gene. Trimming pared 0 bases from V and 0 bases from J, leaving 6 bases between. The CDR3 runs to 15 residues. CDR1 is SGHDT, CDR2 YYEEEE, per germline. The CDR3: CASSLGGTNTGELFF. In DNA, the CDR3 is TGTGCCAGCAGCTTGGGGGGAACGAACACCGGGGAGCTGTTTTTT.